The TCR beta chain described here comes from a study of T cell changes during pregnancy in multiple sclerosis. Here immunoSEQ multiplex PCR was the method, and the copy in TCRdb shows in-frame clones only, minus some. The sample contains about 99,000 clones, approximately 90% of which appear only once. J gave up 9 bases and V 2 bases, and 2 bases lay outside the gene matches. The CDR3 has 12 residues. Germline V lookup: CDR1 SGHNT, CDR2 YYREEE (reference sequence). This clonotype was sampled from a female donor with multiple sclerosis, enrolled in a pregnancy study. The specimen comprised peripheral blood, sampled after pregnancy. The chain joins TRBV5-4 to TRBJ2-7; TRBD1 aligns across 10 bases. The CDR3 DNA reads TGTGCCAGCAGCTTAGGACAGGGGGGGCAGTACTTC. Translating it yields CASSLGQGGQYF.